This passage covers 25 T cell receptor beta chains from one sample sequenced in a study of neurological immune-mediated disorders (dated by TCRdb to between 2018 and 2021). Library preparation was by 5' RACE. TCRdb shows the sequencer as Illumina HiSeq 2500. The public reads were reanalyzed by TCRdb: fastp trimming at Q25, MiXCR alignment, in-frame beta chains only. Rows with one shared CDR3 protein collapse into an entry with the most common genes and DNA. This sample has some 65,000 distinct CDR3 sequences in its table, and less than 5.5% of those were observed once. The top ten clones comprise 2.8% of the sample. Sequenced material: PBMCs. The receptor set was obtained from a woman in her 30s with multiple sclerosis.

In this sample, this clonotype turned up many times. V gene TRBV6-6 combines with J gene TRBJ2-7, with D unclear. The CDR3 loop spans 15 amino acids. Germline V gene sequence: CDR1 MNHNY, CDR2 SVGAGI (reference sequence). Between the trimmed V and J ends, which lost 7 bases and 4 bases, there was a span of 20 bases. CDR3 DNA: TGTGCCAGCACCTCCGAGTTAAGCAGTAAATACGAGCAGTACTTC. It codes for CASTSELSSKYEQYF.

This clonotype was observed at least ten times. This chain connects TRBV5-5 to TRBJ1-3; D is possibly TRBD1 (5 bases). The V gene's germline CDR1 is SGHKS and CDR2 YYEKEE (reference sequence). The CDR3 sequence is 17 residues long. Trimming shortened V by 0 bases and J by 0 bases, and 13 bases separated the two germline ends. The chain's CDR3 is CASSLETRQPSGNTIYF. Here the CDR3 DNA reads TGTGCCAGCAGCTTGGAAACTAGACAGCCCTCTGGAAACACCATATATTTT. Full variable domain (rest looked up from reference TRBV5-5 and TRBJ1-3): DAGVTQSPTHLIKTRGQQVTLRCSPISGHKSVSWYQQVLGQGPQFIFQYYEKEERGRGNFPDRFSARQFPNYSSELNVNALLLGDSALYLCASSLETRQPSGNTIYFGEGSWLTVV.

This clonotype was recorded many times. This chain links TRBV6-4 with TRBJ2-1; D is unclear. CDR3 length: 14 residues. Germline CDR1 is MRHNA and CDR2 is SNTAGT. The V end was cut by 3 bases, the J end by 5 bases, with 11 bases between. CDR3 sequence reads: CASSESDNHNEQFF. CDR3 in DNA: TGTGCCAGCAGTGAGTCCGACAATCACAATGAGCAGTTCTTC.

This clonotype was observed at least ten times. CDR3 in amino acids: CASSLDSGGLYEQYF. The CDR3 nucleotides read TGTGCCAGCAGCTTAGACAGCGGGGGGCTTTACGAGCAGTACTTC. The chain couples TRBV7-2 to TRBJ2-7, with 9 nucleotides matching TRBD2. CDR3 length: 15 amino acids. The V gene's germline CDR1 is SGHTA and CDR2 FQGNSA. With 1 base clipped from V and 4 bases from J, the junction kept 5 bases outside the gene matches.

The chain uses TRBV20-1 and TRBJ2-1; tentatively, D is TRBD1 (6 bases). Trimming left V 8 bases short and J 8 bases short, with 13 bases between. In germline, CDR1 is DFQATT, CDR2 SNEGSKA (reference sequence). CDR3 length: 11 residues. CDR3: CSPRKGDEQFF. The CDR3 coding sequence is TGCAGTCCTCGAAAGGGGGATGAGCAGTTCTTC.

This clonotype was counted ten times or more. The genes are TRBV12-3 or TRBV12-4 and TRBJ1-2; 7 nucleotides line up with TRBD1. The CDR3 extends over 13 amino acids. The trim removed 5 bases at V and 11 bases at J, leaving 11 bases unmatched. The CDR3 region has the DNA TGTGCCAGCAGTCCGACAGGGCCTTTGAGATACACCTTC. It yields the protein CASSPTGPLRYTF.

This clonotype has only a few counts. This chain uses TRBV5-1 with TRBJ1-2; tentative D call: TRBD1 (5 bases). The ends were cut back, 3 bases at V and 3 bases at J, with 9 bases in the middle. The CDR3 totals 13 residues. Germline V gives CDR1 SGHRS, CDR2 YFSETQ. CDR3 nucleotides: TGCGCCAGCAGCTGGGGACGCGACTATGGCTACACCTTC. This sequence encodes CASSWGRDYGYTF.

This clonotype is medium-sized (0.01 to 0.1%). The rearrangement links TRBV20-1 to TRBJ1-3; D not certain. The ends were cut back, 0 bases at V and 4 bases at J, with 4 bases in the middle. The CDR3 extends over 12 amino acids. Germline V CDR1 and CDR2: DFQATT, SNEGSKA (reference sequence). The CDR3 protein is CSARDLGNTIYF. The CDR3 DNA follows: TGCAGTGCTAGAGATCTCGGAAACACCATATATTTT.

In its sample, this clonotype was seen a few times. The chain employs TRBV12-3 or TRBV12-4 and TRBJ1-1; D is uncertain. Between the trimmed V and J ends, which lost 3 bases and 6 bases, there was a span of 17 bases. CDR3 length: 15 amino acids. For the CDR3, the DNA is TGTGCCAGCAGTTTTCAGGTCCCGGCAGCATCTGAAGCTTTCTTT. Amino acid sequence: CASSFQVPAASEAFF.

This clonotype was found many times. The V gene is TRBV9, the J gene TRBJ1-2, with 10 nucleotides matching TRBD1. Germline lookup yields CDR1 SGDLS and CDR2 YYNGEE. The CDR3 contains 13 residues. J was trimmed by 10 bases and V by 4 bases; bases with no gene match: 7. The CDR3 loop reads CASSLGTGEVYTF. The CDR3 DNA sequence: TGTGCCAGCAGCCTAGGGACAGGGGAAGTCTACACCTTC. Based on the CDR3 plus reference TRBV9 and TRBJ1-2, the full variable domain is DSGVTQTPKHLITATGQRVTLRCSPRSGDLSVYWYQQSLDQGLQFLIQYYNGEERAKGNILERFSAQQFPDLHSELNLSSLELGDSALYFCASSLGTGEVYTFGSGTRLTVV.

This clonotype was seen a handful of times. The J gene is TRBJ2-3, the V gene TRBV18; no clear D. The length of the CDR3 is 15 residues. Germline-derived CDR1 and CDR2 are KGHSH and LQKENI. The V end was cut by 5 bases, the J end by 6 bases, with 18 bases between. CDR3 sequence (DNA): TGTGCCAGCTCAATTAACACCATTTATGTTGATACGCAGTATTTT. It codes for CASSINTIYVDTQYF.

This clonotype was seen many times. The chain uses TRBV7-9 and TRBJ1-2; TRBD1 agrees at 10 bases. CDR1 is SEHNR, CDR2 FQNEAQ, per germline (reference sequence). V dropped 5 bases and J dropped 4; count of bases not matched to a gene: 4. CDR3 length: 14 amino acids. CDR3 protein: CASSHRDRGYGYTF. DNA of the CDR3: TGTGCCAGCAGCCACCGGGACAGGGGCTATGGCTACACCTTC.

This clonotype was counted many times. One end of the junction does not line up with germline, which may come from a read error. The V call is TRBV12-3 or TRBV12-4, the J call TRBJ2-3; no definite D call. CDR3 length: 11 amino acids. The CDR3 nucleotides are TGCGCCAGCAGAAGCACAGATACGCAGTATTTT. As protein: CASRSTDTQYF.

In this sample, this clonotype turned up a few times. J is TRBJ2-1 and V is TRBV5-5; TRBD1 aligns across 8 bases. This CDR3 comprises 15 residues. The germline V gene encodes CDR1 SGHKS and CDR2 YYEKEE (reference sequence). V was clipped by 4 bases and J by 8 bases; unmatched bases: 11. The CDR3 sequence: CASSNGQGGFDEQFF. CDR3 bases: TGTGCCAGCAGCAATGGACAGGGAGGATTCGATGAGCAGTTCTTC.

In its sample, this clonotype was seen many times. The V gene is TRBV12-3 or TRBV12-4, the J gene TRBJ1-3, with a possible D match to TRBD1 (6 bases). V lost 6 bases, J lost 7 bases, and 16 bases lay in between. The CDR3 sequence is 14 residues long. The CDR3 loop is CASSPAGADNTIYF. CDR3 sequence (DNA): TGTGCCAGCAGCCCCGCAGGGGCCGATAACACCATATATTTT.

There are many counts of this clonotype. CDR3 in amino acids: CSARDPRAGYEQYF. The CDR3 nucleotides read TGCAGTGCTAGAGATCCCCGGGCCGGCTACGAGCAGTACTTC. This chain uses TRBV20-1 with TRBJ2-7; D ambiguous. The CDR3 covers 14 residues. The germline V gene has CDR1 DFQATT and CDR2 SNEGSKA (reference sequence). V was trimmed by 0 bases and J by 3 bases, leaving 12 bases between them.

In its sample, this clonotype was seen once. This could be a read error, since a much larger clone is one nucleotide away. CDR3 sequence reads: CASSPNGNTEAFF. For the CDR3, the DNA is TGTGCCAGCAGTCCGAACGGGAACACTGAAGCTTTCTTT. This sequence joins TRBV28 and TRBJ1-1; D gene unclear. CDR1 is MDHEN, CDR2 SYDVKM, per germline. The length of the CDR3 is 13 residues. Trimming took off 5 bases at V and 1 base at J, with 8 bases between the two ends.

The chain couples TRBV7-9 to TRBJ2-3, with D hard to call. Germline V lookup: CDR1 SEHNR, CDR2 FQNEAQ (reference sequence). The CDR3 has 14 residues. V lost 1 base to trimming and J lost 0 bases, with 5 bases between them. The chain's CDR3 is CASSLDTSTDTQYF. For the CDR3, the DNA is TGTGCCAGCAGCTTAGACACTAGCACAGATACGCAGTATTTT. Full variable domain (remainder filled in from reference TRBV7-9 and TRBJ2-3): DTGVSQNPRHKITKRGQNVTFRCDPISEHNRLYWYRQTLGQGPEFLTYFQNEAQLEKSRLLSDRFSAERPKGSFSTLEIQRTEQGDSAMYLCASSLDTSTDTQYFGPGTRLTVL.

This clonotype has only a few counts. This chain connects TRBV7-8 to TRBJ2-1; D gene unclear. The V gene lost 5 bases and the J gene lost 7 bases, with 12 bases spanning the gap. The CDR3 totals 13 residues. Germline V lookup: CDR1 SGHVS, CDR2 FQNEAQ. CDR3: CASSALVGNEQFF. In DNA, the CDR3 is TGTGCCAGCAGCGCCCTGGTTGGGAATGAGCAGTTCTTC.

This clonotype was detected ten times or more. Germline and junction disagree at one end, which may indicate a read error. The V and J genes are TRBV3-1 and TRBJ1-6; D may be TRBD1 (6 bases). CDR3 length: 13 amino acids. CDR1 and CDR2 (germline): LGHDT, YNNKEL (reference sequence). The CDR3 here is CASSQGRGSPLNF. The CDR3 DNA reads TGTGCCAGCAGCCAAGGCAGGGGATCACCCCTCAACTTT.

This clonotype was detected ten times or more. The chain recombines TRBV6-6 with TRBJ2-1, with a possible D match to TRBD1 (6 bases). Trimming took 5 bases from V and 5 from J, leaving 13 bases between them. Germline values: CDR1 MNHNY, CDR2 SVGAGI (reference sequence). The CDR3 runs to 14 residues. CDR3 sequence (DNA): TGTGCCAGCAGTCTAGGGGGATTCGACAATGAGCAGTTCTTC. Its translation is CASSLGGFDNEQFF.

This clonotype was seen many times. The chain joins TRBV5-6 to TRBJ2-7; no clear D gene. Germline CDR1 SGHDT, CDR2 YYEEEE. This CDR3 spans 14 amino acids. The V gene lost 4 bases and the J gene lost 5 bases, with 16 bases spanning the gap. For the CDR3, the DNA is TGTGCCAGCAGCGCGGATCCGGGCTTGAACGAGCAGTACTTC. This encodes CASSADPGLNEQYF. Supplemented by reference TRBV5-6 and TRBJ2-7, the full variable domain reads DAGVTQSPTHLIKTRGQQVTLRCSPKSGHDTVSWYQQALGQGPQFIFQYYEEEERQRGNFPDRFSGHQFPNYSSELNVNALLLGDSALYLCASSADPGLNEQYFGPGTRLTVT.

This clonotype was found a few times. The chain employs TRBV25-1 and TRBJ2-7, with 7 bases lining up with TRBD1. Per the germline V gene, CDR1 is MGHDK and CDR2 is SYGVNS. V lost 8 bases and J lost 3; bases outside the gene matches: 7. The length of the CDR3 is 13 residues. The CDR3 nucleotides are TGTGCCAGCTCCGGGACAGTGGTCTACGAGCAGTACTTC. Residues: CASSGTVVYEQYF.

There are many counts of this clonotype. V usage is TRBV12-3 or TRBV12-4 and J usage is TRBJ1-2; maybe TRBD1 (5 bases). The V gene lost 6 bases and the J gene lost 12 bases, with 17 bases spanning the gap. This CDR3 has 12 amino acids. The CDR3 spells CASRDPPRDDTF. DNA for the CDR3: TGTGCCAGCAGAGATCCGCCCCGGGACGACACCTTC.

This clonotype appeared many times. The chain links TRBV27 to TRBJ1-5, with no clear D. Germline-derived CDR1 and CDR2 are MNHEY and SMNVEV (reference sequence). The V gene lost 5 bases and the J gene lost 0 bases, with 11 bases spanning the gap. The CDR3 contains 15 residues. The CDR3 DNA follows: TGTGCCAGCAGTCCCGTGGGATATAGCAATCAGCCCCAGCATTTT. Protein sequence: CASSPVGYSNQPQHF.